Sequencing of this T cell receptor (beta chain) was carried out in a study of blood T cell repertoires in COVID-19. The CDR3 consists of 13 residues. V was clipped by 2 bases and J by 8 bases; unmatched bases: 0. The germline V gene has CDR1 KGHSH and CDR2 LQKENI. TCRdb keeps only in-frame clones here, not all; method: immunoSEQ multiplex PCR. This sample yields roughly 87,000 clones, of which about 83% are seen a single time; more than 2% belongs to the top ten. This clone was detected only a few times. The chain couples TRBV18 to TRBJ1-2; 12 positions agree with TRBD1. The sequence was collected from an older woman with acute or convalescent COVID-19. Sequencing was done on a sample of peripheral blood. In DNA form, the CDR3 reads TGTGCCAGCTCACCAGGGACAGGGGGCGGCTACACCTTC. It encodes CASSPGTGGGYTF.